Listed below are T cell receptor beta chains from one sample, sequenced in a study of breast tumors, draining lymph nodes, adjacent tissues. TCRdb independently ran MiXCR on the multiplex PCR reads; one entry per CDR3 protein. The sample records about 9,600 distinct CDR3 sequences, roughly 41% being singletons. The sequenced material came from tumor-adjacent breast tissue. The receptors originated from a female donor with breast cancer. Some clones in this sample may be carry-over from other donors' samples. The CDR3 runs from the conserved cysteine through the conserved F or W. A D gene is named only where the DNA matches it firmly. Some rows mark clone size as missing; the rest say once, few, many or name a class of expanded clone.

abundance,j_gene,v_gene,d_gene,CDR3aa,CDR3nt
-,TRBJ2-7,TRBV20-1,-,CSARGNYGQYF,TGCAGTGCTAGGGGAAATTACGGACAGTACTTC
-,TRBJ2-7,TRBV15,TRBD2,CATSRTSGSSYEQYF,TGTGCCACCAGCAGGACTAGCGGAAGCTCCTACGAGCAGTACTTC
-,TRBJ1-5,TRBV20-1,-,CSAKLSGDQSQHF,TGCAGTGCTAAACTATCAGGTGATCAGTCCCAGCATTTT
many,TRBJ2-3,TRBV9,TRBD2,CASSVGGGSGTDTQYF,TGTGCCAGCAGCGTAGGGGGGGGGTCGGGCACAGATACGCAGTATTTT
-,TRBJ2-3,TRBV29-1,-,CSVEDVLQSTGTQYF,TGCAGCGTCGAAGATGTCCTACAAAGCACAGGTACGCAGTATTTT
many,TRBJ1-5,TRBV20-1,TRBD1,CSARDYRGTLSNQPQHF,TGCAGTGCTAGAGATTACAGGGGTACCTTAAGCAATCAGCCCCAGCATTTT
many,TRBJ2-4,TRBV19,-,CASLGYVEDIQYF,TGTGCCAGCCTGGGGTATGTGGAGGACATTCAGTACTTC
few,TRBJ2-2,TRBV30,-,CAWRNGVGTGELFF,TGTGCCTGGAGAAATGGGGTCGGCACCGGGGAGCTGTTTTTT
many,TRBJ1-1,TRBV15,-,CATSKNRGRAFF,TGTGCCACCAGCAAAAATAGAGGAAGGGCTTTCTTT
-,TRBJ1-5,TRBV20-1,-,CSAMQGSNQPQHF,TGCAGTGCTATGCAGGGGAGCAATCAGCCCCAGCATTTT
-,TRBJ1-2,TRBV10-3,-,CAISESANYGYTF,TGTGCCATCAGTGAGTCAGCTAACTATGGCTACACCTTC
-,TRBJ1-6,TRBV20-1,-,CSAREGSYNSPLHF,TGCAGTGCTAGGGAAGGGTCCTATAATTCACCCCTCCACTTT
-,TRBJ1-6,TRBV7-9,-,CASSRGDSVGSPLHF,TGTGCCAGCAGCCGGGGGGACTCGGTGGGTTCACCCCTCCACTTT
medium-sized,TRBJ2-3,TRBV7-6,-,CASSLRDTDTQYF,TGTGCCAGCAGTTTGCGGGACACAGATACGCAGTATTTT
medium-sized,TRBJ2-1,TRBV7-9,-,CASSFTGGILGQFF,TGTGCCAGCAGCTTCACCGGGGGAATTCTTGGGCAGTTCTTC
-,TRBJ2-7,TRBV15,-,CATSRGRTTAHEQYF,TGTGCCACCAGCAGGGGTAGGACTACGGCCCACGAGCAGTACTTC
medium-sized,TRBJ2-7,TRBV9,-,CASSLRGDSYEQYF,TGTGCCAGCAGCCTCAGGGGGGACTCCTACGAGCAGTACTTC
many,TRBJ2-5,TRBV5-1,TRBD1,CASSLQGARETQYF,TGCGCCAGCAGTTTACAGGGGGCTCGAGAGACCCAGTACTTC
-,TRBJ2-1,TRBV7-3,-,CASSLSRDLPGQQFF,TGTGCCAGCAGCTTAAGTAGGGATTTACCGGGACAGCAGTTCTTC
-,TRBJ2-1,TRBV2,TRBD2,CASSEGTSYEQFF,TGTGCCAGCAGTGAAGGGACTAGCTATGAGCAGTTCTTC
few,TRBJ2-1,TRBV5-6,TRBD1,CASSFGDRAYNEQFF,TGTGCCAGCAGCTTTGGGGACAGGGCTTACAATGAGCAGTTCTTC
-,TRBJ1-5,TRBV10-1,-,CASNGEPNHPQHF,TGCGCCAGCAATGGGGAACCCAATCATCCCCAGCATTTT
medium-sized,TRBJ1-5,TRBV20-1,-,CSATKGSQYQPQHF,TGCAGTGCCACGAAAGGCAGCCAGTATCAGCCCCAGCATTTT
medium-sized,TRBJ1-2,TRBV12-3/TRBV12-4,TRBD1,CASSLDRDGNYGYTF,TGTGCCAGCAGTCTGGACAGGGACGGGAACTATGGCTACACCTTC
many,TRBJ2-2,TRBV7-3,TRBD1,CASSLPTGGNTGELFF,TGTGCCAGCAGCCTGCCGACAGGGGGGAACACCGGGGAGCTGTTTTTT
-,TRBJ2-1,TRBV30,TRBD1,CAWRLQGDDNEQFF,TGTGCCTGGAGGTTGCAGGGGGATGACAATGAGCAGTTCTTC
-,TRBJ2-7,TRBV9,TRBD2,CASSGSTSGRFEQYF,TGTGCCAGCAGCGGGTCGACTAGCGGGAGGTTCGAGCAGTACTTC
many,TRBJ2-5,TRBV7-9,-,CASSLGLGFGETQYF,TGTGCCAGCAGCTTAGGGCTGGGTTTTGGAGAGACCCAGTACTTC
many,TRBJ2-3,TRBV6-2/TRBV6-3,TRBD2,CASRGLAGSTDTQYF,TGTGCCAGCCGAGGACTAGCGGGAAGCACAGATACGCAGTATTTT
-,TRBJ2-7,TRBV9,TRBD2,CASSVWLTSGSYSYEQYF,TGTGCCAGCAGCGTATGGCTGACTAGCGGGAGTTACTCCTACGAGCAGTACTTC
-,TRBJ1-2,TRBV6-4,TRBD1,CASSDTDRGHGYTF,TGTGCCAGCAGTGACACGGACAGGGGACATGGCTACACCTTC
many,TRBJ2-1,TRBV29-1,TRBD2,CSVPRGLAGNNEQFF,TGCAGCGTGCCACGGGGACTAGCGGGTAACAATGAGCAGTTCTTC
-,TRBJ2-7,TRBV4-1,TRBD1,CASSPTGYPSSYEQYF,TGCGCCAGCAGTCCGACAGGGTATCCGAGCTCCTACGAGCAGTACTTC
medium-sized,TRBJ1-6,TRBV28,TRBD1,CASSFPPRTGGRSPLHF,TGTGCCAGCAGTTTCCCCCCAAGGACAGGGGGAAGGTCACCCCTCCACTTT
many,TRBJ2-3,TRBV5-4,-,CASSLEGAGDTQYF,TGTGCCAGCAGCTTGGAGGGGGCGGGGGATACGCAGTATTTT